A selection of T cell receptor beta chains follows, all from one sample in a study of control samples from healthy donors and cancer patients. The protocol was immunoSEQ multiplex PCR, while the TCRdb copy is restricted to in-frame clones and leaves out a portion. The data contain about 86,000 clones, 85% to 95% of them seen just once; the ten biggest clones take up 4.5% to 6%. Sequencing was performed on blood. These receptor sequences come from a woman aged 18-29 years in good health. Both conserved end residues are part of each CDR3. A D gene is named only where the DNA matches it firmly. Part of the rows lack a size; the others show once, few, many or a class for expanded clones.

V gene: TRBV9; J gene: TRBJ1-6; clone size: .; D gene: .; CDR3 DNA: TGTGCCAGCAGCGTAGCCCAGGGTATCGCACCCCTCCACTTT; CDR3 protein: CASSVAQGIAPLHF
V gene: TRBV5-4; J gene: TRBJ2-5; clone size: .; D gene: TRBD1; CDR3 DNA: TGTGCCAGCAGCGACAGGGGCAGTGTGGGAGAGACCCAGTACTTC; CDR3 protein: CASSDRGSVGETQYF
V gene: TRBV11-2; J gene: TRBJ1-4; clone size: .; D gene: TRBD1; CDR3 DNA: TGTGCCAGCAGCTCCCTGACAGGGGGCCTTAGGACTAATGAAAAACTGTTTTTT; CDR3 protein: CASSSLTGGLRTNEKLFF
V gene: TRBV13; J gene: TRBJ2-1; clone size: .; D gene: .; CDR3 DNA: TGTGCCAGCAGCCTACGGGACTTTTACAATGAGCAGTTCTTC; CDR3 protein: CASSLRDFYNEQFF
V gene: TRBV15; J gene: TRBJ1-4; clone size: .; D gene: .; CDR3 DNA: TGTGCCACCAGCGCGGGAGGCACCCTATCAGAAAAACTGTTTTTT; CDR3 protein: CATSAGGTLSEKLFF
V gene: TRBV11-1; J gene: TRBJ2-5; clone size: .; D gene: .; CDR3 DNA: TGTGCCAGCAGCCCCCGGACGTCGATACAAGAGACCCAGTACTTC; CDR3 protein: CASSPRTSIQETQYF
V gene: TRBV28; J gene: TRBJ1-2; clone size: .; D gene: .; CDR3 DNA: TGTGCCAGCAGTTTAGGGCAGGGGTCTGGCTACACCTTC; CDR3 protein: CASSLGQGSGYTF
V gene: TRBV18; J gene: TRBJ1-2; clone size: .; D gene: .; CDR3 DNA: TGTGCCAGCTCATATTCGGCGGTTGAGGGTGGCTACACCTTC; CDR3 protein: CASSYSAVEGGYTF
V gene: TRBV5-1; J gene: TRBJ2-5; clone size: .; D gene: .; CDR3 DNA: TGCGCCAGCAGTTTACAGGGAGACCAAGAGACCCAGTACTTC; CDR3 protein: CASSLQGDQETQYF
V gene: TRBV19; J gene: TRBJ1-1; clone size: .; D gene: TRBD1; CDR3 DNA: TGTGCCAGTAGATTATTGAGGCCGGGACAGAAGAACACTGAAGCTTTCTTT; CDR3 protein: CASRLLRPGQKNTEAFF
V gene: TRBV28; J gene: TRBJ1-2; clone size: .; D gene: .; CDR3 DNA: TGTGCCAGCAGTTTAAACTACTATGGCTACACCTTC; CDR3 protein: CASSLNYYGYTF
V gene: TRBV2; J gene: TRBJ2-7; clone size: .; D gene: .; CDR3 DNA: TGTGCCAGCATCCTCTCCTACGAGCAGTACTTC; CDR3 protein: CASILSYEQYF
V gene: TRBV28; J gene: TRBJ2-7; clone size: .; D gene: TRBD2; CDR3 DNA: TGTGCCAGCAGTCCACAAACTAGCGGGGCCACCTACGAGCAGTACTTC; CDR3 protein: CASSPQTSGATYEQYF
V gene: TRBV28; J gene: TRBJ1-6; clone size: .; D gene: .; CDR3 DNA: TGTGCCAGCAGCCCAGGGCTAGGTTCACCCCTCCACTTT; CDR3 protein: CASSPGLGSPLHF
V gene: TRBV15; J gene: TRBJ2-1; clone size: .; D gene: TRBD2; CDR3 DNA: TGTGCCACCAGCAGACAACTAGCGGGAGTATCCAATGAGCAGTTCTTC; CDR3 protein: CATSRQLAGVSNEQFF
V gene: TRBV5-1; J gene: TRBJ1-1; clone size: .; D gene: TRBD1; CDR3 DNA: TGCGCCAGCAGCTCCGGGACAGGGGCTGAAGCTTTCTTT; CDR3 protein: CASSSGTGAEAFF
V gene: TRBV25-1; J gene: TRBJ1-1; clone size: .; D gene: TRBD1; CDR3 DNA: TGTGCCAGCAGGCCCAATCAGGGGGACACTGAAGCTTTCTTT; CDR3 protein: CASRPNQGDTEAFF
V gene: TRBV28; J gene: TRBJ2-5; clone size: .; D gene: .; CDR3 DNA: TGTGCCAGCAGTTTCTTGAGGGGGGAAGAGACCCAGTACTTC; CDR3 protein: CASSFLRGEETQYF
V gene: TRBV19; J gene: TRBJ2-4; clone size: .; D gene: TRBD1; CDR3 DNA: TGTGCCACCGGGGGAGTCCGGGACAGGGGCTTAAACATTCAGTACTTC; CDR3 protein: CATGGVRDRGLNIQYF
V gene: TRBV5-6; J gene: TRBJ2-5; clone size: .; D gene: .; CDR3 DNA: TGTGCCAGCAGCCCCCAGACATGGCAAGAGACCCAGTACTTC; CDR3 protein: CASSPQTWQETQYF
V gene: TRBV25-1; J gene: TRBJ1-1; clone size: .; D gene: .; CDR3 DNA: TGTGCCAGCAGTGAATGGGAGTCCGAAGCTTTCTTT; CDR3 protein: CASSEWESEAFF
V gene: TRBV19; J gene: TRBJ2-1; clone size: .; D gene: .; CDR3 DNA: TGTGCCAGTAGTATAGATTTAGTAGCCCTCTACAATGAGCAGTTCTTC; CDR3 protein: CASSIDLVALYNEQFF
V gene: TRBV5-1; J gene: TRBJ2-4; clone size: once; D gene: TRBD2; CDR3 DNA: TGCCCCCCCACCCACGGGGGGGGGCCGGCCAAAAACATTCAGTACTTC; CDR3 protein: CPPTHGGGPAKNIQYF
V gene: TRBV27; J gene: TRBJ2-3; clone size: .; D gene: .; CDR3 DNA: TGTGCCAGCAGTCCAAGCGGCCGAGAGTCGGGCACAGATACGCAGTATTTT; CDR3 protein: CASSPSGRESGTDTQYF
V gene: TRBV29-1; J gene: TRBJ2-2; clone size: once; D gene: .; CDR3 DNA: TGCAGCGTTGAGGGGCAGTACACCGGGGAGCTGTTTTTT; CDR3 protein: CSVEGQYTGELFF
V gene: TRBV19; J gene: TRBJ2-2; clone size: .; D gene: TRBD1; CDR3 DNA: TGTGCCAGTAGTATAGCCGACAGGGGTGGGTCCAGGGAGCTGTTTTTT; CDR3 protein: CASSIADRGGSRELFF
V gene: TRBV6-9; J gene: TRBJ1-3; clone size: .; D gene: .; CDR3 DNA: TGTGCCAGCAGTCTGCATCGACTATACAGGGAAGAGAAAAACACCATATATTTT; CDR3 protein: CASSLHRLYREEKNTIYF
V gene: TRBV7-6; J gene: TRBJ2-5; clone size: .; D gene: .; CDR3 DNA: TGTGCCAGCAGCTTAGCGGTCCACGCAGACCAAGAGACCCAGTACTTC; CDR3 protein: CASSLAVHADQETQYF
V gene: TRBV9; J gene: TRBJ2-7; clone size: .; D gene: .; CDR3 DNA: TGTGCCAGCAGCGAACAACCCGACAGTGTCGAGCAGTACTTC; CDR3 protein: CASSEQPDSVEQYF
V gene: TRBV3-1/TRBV3-2; J gene: TRBJ2-5; clone size: .; D gene: TRBD2; CDR3 DNA: TGTGCCAGCAGCCCGCCGCGAAGCGGGGGGACCCAGTACTTC; CDR3 protein: CASSPPRSGGTQYF
V gene: TRBV3-1/TRBV3-2; J gene: TRBJ2-7; clone size: .; D gene: .; CDR3 DNA: TGTGCCAGCAGCCAACGGACCAACTTTCTTTCCTACGAGCAGTACTTC; CDR3 protein: CASSQRTNFLSYEQYF
V gene: TRBV27; J gene: TRBJ1-6; clone size: .; D gene: .; CDR3 DNA: TGTGCCAGCAGTTATCAGGGCCCCTTAGGGTCACCCCTCCACTTT; CDR3 protein: CASSYQGPLGSPLHF
V gene: TRBV4-1; J gene: TRBJ2-7; clone size: few; D gene: TRBD1; CDR3 DNA: TGCGCCAGCAGCCAAGATCAGGGGGCCGTCGAGCAGTACTTC; CDR3 protein: CASSQDQGAVEQYF
V gene: TRBV6-2/TRBV6-3; J gene: TRBJ2-1; clone size: few; D gene: TRBD2; CDR3 DNA: TGTGCCAGCAGTTCGGTAGCGGGGGGTTACAATGAGCAGTTCTTC; CDR3 protein: CASSSVAGGYNEQFF
V gene: TRBV5-4; J gene: TRBJ2-3; clone size: .; D gene: .; CDR3 DNA: TGTGCCAGCAGCCCCGGGACTTCGAGCACAGATACGCAGTATTTT; CDR3 protein: CASSPGTSSTDTQYF
V gene: TRBV6-6; J gene: TRBJ1-6; clone size: .; D gene: .; CDR3 DNA: TGTGCCAGCAGTCGAAACCGACAGGAAGATTCACCCCTCCACTTT; CDR3 protein: CASSRNRQEDSPLHF
V gene: TRBV3-1/TRBV3-2; J gene: TRBJ1-3; clone size: .; D gene: .; CDR3 DNA: TGTGCCAGCAGCCAAGACGGCGGGGGGACTGGAAACACCATATATTTT; CDR3 protein: CASSQDGGGTGNTIYF
V gene: TRBV27; J gene: TRBJ1-2; clone size: .; D gene: .; CDR3 DNA: TGTGCCAGCAGTCTGACCGCCGGGACACCCAACTATGGCTACACCTTC; CDR3 protein: CASSLTAGTPNYGYTF
V gene: TRBV19; J gene: TRBJ2-7; clone size: .; D gene: .; CDR3 DNA: TGTGCCAGTAGTATAGACAGCACCATAACCTACGAGCAGTACTTC; CDR3 protein: CASSIDSTITYEQYF
V gene: TRBV15; J gene: TRBJ2-7; clone size: .; D gene: .; CDR3 DNA: TGTGCCACCAGCAAGTCAGGGGCGGGGTCCTACGAGCAGTACTTC; CDR3 protein: CATSKSGAGSYEQYF
V gene: TRBV11-2; J gene: TRBJ1-2; clone size: once; D gene: TRBD1; CDR3 DNA: TGTGCCAGCAGCTTAGAGGGGACAGGGGTAGCTGGCTACACCTTC; CDR3 protein: CASSLEGTGVAGYTF
V gene: TRBV20-1; J gene: TRBJ1-1; clone size: .; D gene: .; CDR3 DNA: TGCAGTGCCACCCGCGGGGGTGAAGCTTTCTTT; CDR3 protein: CSATRGGEAFF
V gene: TRBV27; J gene: TRBJ2-7; clone size: .; D gene: TRBD1; CDR3 DNA: TGTGCCAGCCGGCCAAGGGGGACAGGGACCTACGAGCAGTACTTC; CDR3 protein: CASRPRGTGTYEQYF
V gene: TRBV18; J gene: TRBJ2-7; clone size: once; D gene: .; CDR3 DNA: TGTGCCAGCTCACCACCGGCCTCGCGCAGCTACGAGCAGTACTTC; CDR3 protein: CASSPPASRSYEQYF